Many counts were recorded for the clone carrying this T cell receptor (beta chain). The antigen remains undetermined. This entry belongs to a study of T cells in Graves' hyperthyroidism and ophthalmopathy. The wider study: Peripheral blood sampling occurred at initial diagnosis, before any treatment.

TCR beta CDR3 regions were amplified from RNA transcripts. HTBI primers were the set used in a first-round RT-PCR of the TCR CDR3. TCRdb reprocessed the multiplex PCR reads with MiXCR, giving one entry per CDR3 protein. The table lists about 360,000 distinct CDR3 sequences, around 25% of them singletons. General study findings and limits: Most thyroid clonotypes with frequency above 0.001 were detected in blood.

CDR1 is MNHEY and CDR2 is SMNVEV in the germline V gene (reference sequence). V lost 4 bases, J lost 4 bases, and 13 bases stayed unmatched. The CDR3 length is 17 residues. The gene calls are TRBV27 and TRBJ2-1; 7 bases align to TRBD1. The specimen sequenced was blood. The receptor's source is a man in his forties or fifties with Graves' hyperthyroidism. CDR3 residues: CASSYLGQSTPYNEQFF. The CDR3 region has the DNA TGTGCCAGCAGTTACCTGGGACAGTCTACACCTTACAATGAGCAGTTCTTC.